Listed here are 21 T cell receptor beta chains from one sample, sequenced in a study of blood T cell repertoires in COVID-19. Assay: immunoSEQ multiplex PCR; the TCRdb copy retains only in-frame clones and omits some. The sample gives just over 150,000 clones, about 80% of which show up once; approximately 0.5% is in the top ten. The sequenced sample consisted of peripheral blood. Receptor source: a man aged 55 to 70 with acute or convalescent COVID-19.

V usage is TRBV3-1 (or the pseudogene TRBV3-2) and J usage is TRBJ1-2, with TRBD1 as a possible D gene (6 bases). The V end lost 4 bases, the J end lost 0 bases, and 12 bases lay between the germline ends. CDR3 length: 15 amino acids. Germline CDR1 is LGHDT and CDR2 is YNNKEL (reference sequence). The CDR3 DNA reads as TGTGCCAGCAGCCTAAGGGGGGGGACTAACTATGGCTACACCTTC. Translating it yields CASSLRGGTNYGYTF.

This rearrangement joins TRBV6-5 to TRBJ1-6, with a weak D call TRBD1 (5 bases). Trimming left V 7 bases short and J 5 bases short, with 15 bases between. This CDR3 region has 15 residues. CDR1 is MNHEY, CDR2 SVGAGI, per germline. CDR3 sequence reads: CASTLSRGDNSPLHF. CDR3 sequence (DNA): TGTGCCAGCACCCTCTCCCGGGGGGATAATTCACCCCTCCACTTT.

V gene TRBV4-1 combines with J gene TRBJ1-1; tentative D call: TRBD1 (5 bases). The germline V gene encodes CDR1 MGHRA and CDR2 YSYEKL. This CDR3 contains 16 residues. V was trimmed by 4 bases and J by 0 bases, leaving 15 bases between them. The CDR3 loop is CASSPTRTNMNTEAFF. The CDR3 DNA is TGCGCCAGCAGCCCCACCCGGACAAACATGAACACTGAAGCTTTCTTT.

J is TRBJ2-2 and V is TRBV5-6; 7 bases are shared with TRBD1. The germline V gene encodes CDR1 SGHDT and CDR2 YYEEEE. The CDR3 is 16 residues long. V gave up 4 bases and J gave up 4 bases; unmatched junction bases: 10. Here the CDR3 DNA reads TGTGCCAGCAGCCCGACAGGGTGGGGTAGCACCGGGGAGCTGTTTTTT. This translates into CASSPTGWGSTGELFF. Full variable domain (missing parts from reference TRBV5-6 and TRBJ2-2): DAGVTQSPTHLIKTRGQQVTLRCSPKSGHDTVSWYQQALGQGPQFIFQYYEEEERQRGNFPDRFSGHQFPNYSSELNVNALLLGDSALYLCASSPTGWGSTGELFFGEGSRLTVL.

The chain is built from TRBV3-1 (or the pseudogene TRBV3-2) and TRBJ2-7, with TRBD2 matching over 9 bases. Germline-derived CDR1 and CDR2 are LGHDT and YNNKEL (reference sequence). Trimming took 5 bases from V and 9 from J; bases not matched to a gene: 17. The CDR3 consists of 16 residues. This chain's CDR3 is CASSSAAGGVNIVQYF. For the CDR3, the DNA is TGTGCCAGCAGCTCGGCCGCGGGAGGGGTGAATATTGTGCAGTACTTC.

The gene calls are TRBV5-4 and TRBJ2-7, with D perhaps TRBD1 (6 bases). Germline V CDR1 and CDR2: SGHNT, YYREEE (reference sequence). Trimming pared 5 bases from V and 0 bases from J, leaving 9 bases between. This CDR3 has 13 residues. CDR3 protein: CASRRDTSYEQYF. The CDR3 DNA follows: TGTGCCAGCAGGAGGGACACCTCCTACGAGCAGTACTTC.

The CDR3 sequence: CASSHRRLGGYTF. DNA for the CDR3: TGTGCCAGCAGTCACAGGCGCCTGGGTGGCTACACCTTC. The chain uses TRBV12-3 or TRBV12-4 and TRBJ1-2, with D perhaps TRBD1 (5 bases). The CDR3 has 13 residues. Trimming removed 5 bases from V and 7 bases from J, with 14 bases in between.

This clone was recorded a few times. The V gene is TRBV5-1, the J gene TRBJ2-3; D is ambiguous. Germline CDR1 is SGHRS and CDR2 is YFSETQ. The ends were cut back, 0 bases at V and 1 base at J, with 9 bases in the middle. CDR3 size: 15 residues. DNA of the CDR3: TGCGCCAGCAGCTTGGGCCGCGCCCGCACAGATACGCAGTATTTT. This translates into CASSLGRARTDTQYF. Full variable domain (missing parts from reference TRBV5-1 and TRBJ2-3): KAGVTQTPRYLIKTRGQQVTLSCSPISGHRSVSWYQQTPGQGLQFLFEYFSETQRNKGNFPGRFSGRQFSNSRSEMNVSTLELGDSALYLCASSLGRARTDTQYFGPGTRLTVL.

J is TRBJ1-4 and V is TRBV5-1; D ambiguous. This CDR3 is built from 20 residues. The germline CDR1 and CDR2 sequences are SGHRS and YFSETQ. Trimming left V 1 base short and J 0 bases short, with 22 bases between. This CDR3 is CASSLYTLFQRTATNEKLFF. As DNA, the CDR3 is TGCGCCAGCAGCTTGTATACATTATTTCAAAGGACTGCAACTAATGAAAAACTGTTTTTT. The full variable domain, in which reference TRBV5-1 and TRBJ1-4 provide the parts outside the CDR3, is KAGVTQTPRYLIKTRGQQVTLSCSPISGHRSVSWYQQTPGQGLQFLFEYFSETQRNKGNFPGRFSGRQFSNSRSEMNVSTLELGDSALYLCASSLYTLFQRTATNEKLFFGSGTQLSVL.

The chain couples TRBV4-3 to TRBJ1-2, with 7 bases aligning to TRBD1. This CDR3 contains 15 residues. Trimming took 0 bases from V and 3 from J; bases not matched to a gene: 4. Germline assignment: CDR1 LGHNA and CDR2 YSLEER. Written as DNA, the CDR3 is TGCGCCAGCAGCCAAGAGGGCAGGGGGGACTATGGCTACACCTTC. This sequence encodes CASSQEGRGDYGYTF.

The chain recombines TRBV7-3 with TRBJ1-1; 7 positions match TRBD1. The germline V gene has CDR1 SGHTA and CDR2 FQGTGA. The length of the CDR3 is 12 residues. V trimming: 5 bases; J trimming: 4 bases; junction bases outside the gene matches: 1. CDR3 protein: CASSPGGTEAFF. CDR3 DNA sequence: TGTGCCAGCAGCCCAGGGGGCACTGAAGCTTTCTTT.

This clone was observed once. J is TRBJ2-2 and V is TRBV30, with TRBD2 as a possible D gene (5 bases). Trimming cost V 7 bases and J 1 base, with 10 bases left between them. CDR1 and CDR2 (germline): GTSNPN, SVGIG (reference sequence). The CDR3 sequence is 13 residues long. DNA of the CDR3: TGTGCCTCCAAGCGGAAGAACACCGGGGAGCTGTTTTTT. It is translated as CASKRKNTGELFF.

This clone was observed a single time. CDR3 DNA: TGTGCCAGCAGCGTTAGCGGGAGTGTTAATGAGCAGTTCTTC. Translation gives CASSVSGSVNEQFF. The chain employs TRBV9 and TRBJ2-1, with 9 bases identical to TRBD2. J gave up 7 bases and V 2 bases, and 4 bases lay outside the gene matches. This CDR3 contains 14 residues. The germline CDR1 and CDR2 sequences are SGDLS and YYNGEE. The whole variable domain, filled in from reference TRBV9 and TRBJ2-1, reads DSGVTQTPKHLITATGQRVTLRCSPRSGDLSVYWYQQSLDQGLQFLIQYYNGEERAKGNILERFSAQQFPDLHSELNLSSLELGDSALYFCASSVSGSVNEQFFGPGTRLTVL.

This chain connects TRBV5-4 to TRBJ2-1; the match to TRBD2 covers 7 bases. The CDR3 spans 16 residues. The germline gives CDR1 SGHNT, CDR2 YYREEE (reference sequence). J lost 0 bases, V lost 5 bases, and 8 bases had no gene match. The DNA for the CDR3 is TGTGCCAGCAGTTCTAGCGGTGTCGGCTCCTACAATGAGCAGTTCTTC. Amino acids: CASSSSGVGSYNEQFF.

This clone has just one count. V and J are TRBV4-1 and TRBJ2-5, with 12 bases aligning to TRBD2. V lost 1 base, J lost 5 bases, and 11 bases stayed unmatched. Germline values: CDR1 MGHRA, CDR2 YSYEKL. The CDR3 extends over 18 amino acids. CDR3 loop: CASSQVGRLAGAGETQYF. The CDR3 bases are TGCGCCAGCAGCCAAGTCGGCCGACTAGCGGGAGCCGGGGAGACCCAGTACTTC.

This clone was seen a handful of times. The rearrangement joins TRBV19 to TRBJ1-2, with 9 bases matching TRBD1. Germline V gene lookup returns CDR1 LNHDA and CDR2 SQIVND (reference sequence). J lost 3 bases, V lost 8 bases, and 7 bases had no gene match. There are 14 residues in the CDR3. The CDR3 sequence is CASADRDRDYGYTF. The DNA of the CDR3 is TGTGCCAGTGCGGACCGGGACAGGGACTATGGCTACACCTTC.

The chain recombines TRBV6-2 or TRBV6-3 with TRBJ2-7; the D gene is possibly TRBD2 (6 bases). Germline V gene data show CDR1 as MNHEY and CDR2 as SVGEGT. The CDR3 is 19 amino acids. V was trimmed by 0 bases and J by 3 bases, leaving 24 bases between them. The CDR3 nucleotides read TGTGCCAGCAGTTACTCCCCCCGGGGGAGTCAAACGCTCGACTACGAGCAGTACTTC. Protein: CASSYSPRGSQTLDYEQYF.

The chain employs TRBV28 and TRBJ1-6; TRBD1 agrees at 12 bases. Losses at the gene ends were 2 bases for V and 6 bases for J; bases not matched to a gene: 2. This CDR3 comprises 16 residues. Looked up from germline, CDR1 is MDHEN and CDR2 is SYDVKM. The CDR3 region has the DNA TGTGCCAGCAGTTTAGGGACAGGGGGCCTTAATTCACCCCTCCACTTT. Translation: CASSLGTGGLNSPLHF.

The chain recombines TRBV10-3 with TRBJ1-5; D is perhaps TRBD1 (5 bases). CDR1 and CDR2 (germline): ENHRY, SYGVKD. The CDR3 has 16 amino acids. Trimming took off 1 base at V and 1 base at J, with 11 bases between the two ends. The DNA for the CDR3 is TGTGCCATCAGTGAGTTAGCAGGGTGGAGCAATCAGCCCCAGCATTTT. Translated: CAISELAGWSNQPQHF.

The rearrangement uses TRBV19 and TRBJ1-2; TRBD1 matches at 8 bases. V lost 7 bases to trimming and J lost 3 bases; unmatched junction nucleotides: 7. The CDR3 is 14 amino acids. Germline CDR1 LNHDA, CDR2 SQIVND (reference sequence). The CDR3 reads CASTPRGRDYGYTF. In nucleotides, the CDR3 is TGTGCCAGTACCCCCAGGGGGCGCGACTATGGCTACACCTTC.

The CDR3, as DNA: TGTGCCAGCAGCTCACCCTCGACAGGGGCAGATACGCAGTATTTT. Residues: CASSSPSTGADTQYF. This chain links TRBV7-2 with TRBJ2-3; 8 bases map to TRBD1. The germline gives CDR1 SGHTA, CDR2 FQGNSA. This CDR3 region has 15 residues. Losses at the gene ends were 4 bases for V and 4 bases for J; bases not matched to a gene: 7.